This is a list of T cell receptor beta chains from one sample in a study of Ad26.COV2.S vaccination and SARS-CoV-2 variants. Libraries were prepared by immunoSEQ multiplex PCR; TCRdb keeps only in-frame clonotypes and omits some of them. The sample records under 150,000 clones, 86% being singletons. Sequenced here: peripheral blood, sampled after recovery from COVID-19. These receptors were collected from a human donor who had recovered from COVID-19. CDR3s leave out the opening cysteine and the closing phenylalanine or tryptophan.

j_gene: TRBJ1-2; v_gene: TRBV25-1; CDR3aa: ASSGTTGSYGYT
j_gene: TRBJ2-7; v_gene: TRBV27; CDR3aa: ASSLGTGHYEQY
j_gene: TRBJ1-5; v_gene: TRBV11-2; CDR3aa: ASSSRDGNQPQH
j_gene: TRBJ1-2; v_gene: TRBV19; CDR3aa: ATRRDREANYGYT
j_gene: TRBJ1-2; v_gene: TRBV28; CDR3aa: ASTRQGLTMGYT
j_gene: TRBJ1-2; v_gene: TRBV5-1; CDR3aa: ASSLEAGRNYGYT
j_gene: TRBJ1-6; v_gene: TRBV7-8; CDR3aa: ASSPSRPGQVTNSPLH
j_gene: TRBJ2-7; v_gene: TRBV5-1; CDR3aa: ASSSTTGTKGYEQY
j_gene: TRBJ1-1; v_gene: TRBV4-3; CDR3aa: ASSQSRNMNTEAF
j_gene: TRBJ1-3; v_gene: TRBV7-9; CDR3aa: ASKRQQDTTGNTIY
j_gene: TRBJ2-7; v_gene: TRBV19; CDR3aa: ASSIEGTWSYEQY
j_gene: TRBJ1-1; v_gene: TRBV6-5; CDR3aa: ASSRTATNTEAF
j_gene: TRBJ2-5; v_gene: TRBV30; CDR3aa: AWGRDRGRETQY
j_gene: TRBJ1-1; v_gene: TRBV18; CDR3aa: ASSPVGGNTEAF
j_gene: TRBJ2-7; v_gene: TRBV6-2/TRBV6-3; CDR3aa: ASSLGQIYEQY
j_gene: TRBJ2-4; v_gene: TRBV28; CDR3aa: ASSFQGRNLAKNIQY
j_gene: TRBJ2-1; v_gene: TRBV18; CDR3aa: ASSPLSSYNEQF
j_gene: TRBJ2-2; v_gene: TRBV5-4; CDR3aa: ASSPRGGDTGELF
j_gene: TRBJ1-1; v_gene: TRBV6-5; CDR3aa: ASRGTYKTEAF
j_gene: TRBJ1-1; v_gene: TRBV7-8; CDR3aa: ASSFVAGNTEAF
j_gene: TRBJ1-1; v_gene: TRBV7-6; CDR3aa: ASSFGLNTEAF
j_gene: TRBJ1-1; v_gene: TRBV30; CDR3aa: AWSRQGSTEAF
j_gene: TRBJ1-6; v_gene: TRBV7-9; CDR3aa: ASSATSGMAPLH
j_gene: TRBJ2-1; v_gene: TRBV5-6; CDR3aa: ASIVQGGSYNEQF
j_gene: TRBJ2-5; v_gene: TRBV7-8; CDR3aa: ASSYRETSGDQETQY
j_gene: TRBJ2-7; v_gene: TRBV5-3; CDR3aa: ARSLRRWGPYEQY
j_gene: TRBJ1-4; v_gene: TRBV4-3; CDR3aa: ASSQNGNPKLF
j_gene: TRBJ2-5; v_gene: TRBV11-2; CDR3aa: ASSLEFATYFGETQY
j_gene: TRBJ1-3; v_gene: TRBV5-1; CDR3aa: ASSLQGAPGNTIY
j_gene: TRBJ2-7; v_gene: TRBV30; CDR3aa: AWSGRFYEQY
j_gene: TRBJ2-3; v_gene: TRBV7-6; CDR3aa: ASSFGTDLRTDTQY
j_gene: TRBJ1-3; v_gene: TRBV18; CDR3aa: ASSPETGHAGNTIY
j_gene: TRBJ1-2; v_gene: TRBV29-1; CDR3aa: SVERTGPGGYT
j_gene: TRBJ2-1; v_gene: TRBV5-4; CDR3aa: ASSSGSSYNEQF
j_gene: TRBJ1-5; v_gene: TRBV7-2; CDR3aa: ASSLGPSNNQPQH
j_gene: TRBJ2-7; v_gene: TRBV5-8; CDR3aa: ASRPRPDRYYEQY